These T cell receptor beta chains were read from a single sample in a study of shared clonotypes between healthy human individuals. TCRdb's copy holds only in-frame clones and misses some; the assay was immunoSEQ multiplex PCR. The data contain about 2.1 million clones, 85% to 95% of them seen just once; the ten biggest clones take up about 1.8%. The sample was naive CD8+ T cells from PBMCs. Receptors were obtained from a man aged 18 to 29 in good health. Some clones in this sample may be carry-over from other donors' samples. The CDR3 runs from the conserved cysteine through the conserved F or W. A D gene is named only where the DNA matches it firmly. For some rows the clone size is stated as once, few or many, or as a class when expanded; others skip it.

abundance	v_gene	j_gene	d_gene	CDR3aa	CDR3nt
-	TRBV2	TRBJ2-1	-	CASSEVSRLTLYNEQFF	TGTGCCAGCAGTGAAGTGTCTAGGCTTACGCTGTACAATGAGCAGTTCTTC
-	TRBV15	TRBJ2-2	TRBD2	CATSRDQTGTSENTGELFF	TGTGCCACCAGCAGAGATCAGACGGGGACTAGCGAAAACACCGGGGAGCTGTTTTTT
-	TRBV9	TRBJ2-4	-	CASSPGGPHIQYF	TGTGCCAGCAGCCCGGGCGGACCCCACATTCAGTACTTC
-	TRBV9	TRBJ2-7	-	CASSVDFLASYEQYF	TGTGCCAGCAGCGTAGATTTTTTAGCTTCCTACGAGCAGTACTTC
-	TRBV5-4	TRBJ1-4	-	CASSPELGDEKLFF	TGTGCCAGCAGCCCTGAATTGGGGGATGAAAAACTGTTTTTT
-	TRBV9	TRBJ2-7	-	CASSGNRDTFYEQYF	TGTGCCAGCAGCGGGAACCGGGACACATTCTACGAGCAGTACTTC
-	TRBV9	TRBJ1-3	-	CASSVENSNQISSGNTIYF	TGTGCCAGCAGCGTTGAGAACTCAAACCAGATCAGCTCTGGAAACACCATATATTTT
-	TRBV4-2	TRBJ2-3	-	CASRGGDTQYF	TGTGCCAGCAGGGGGGGTGATACGCAGTATTTT
-	TRBV4-3	TRBJ1-2	TRBD1	CASRRTGENGYTF	TGCGCCAGCAGGAGGACAGGGGAAAATGGCTACACCTTC
few	TRBV11-2	TRBJ1-2	TRBD1	CASPGQATNYGYTF	TGTGCCAGCCCAGGACAGGCGACTAACTATGGCTACACCTTC
-	TRBV7-6	TRBJ2-1	-	CASSLASRVNEQFF	TGTGCCAGCAGCTTAGCGTCCAGGGTCAATGAGCAGTTCTTC
-	TRBV29-1	TRBJ2-7	-	CSALIGGDYEQYF	TGCAGCGCCCTTATTGGAGGCGACTACGAGCAGTACTTC
-	TRBV28	TRBJ2-7	-	CASSYDPKYEQYF	TGTGCCAGCAGTTACGATCCAAAATACGAGCAGTACTTC
-	TRBV9	TRBJ2-1	TRBD2	CASSVRLAPSNEQFF	TGTGCCAGCAGCGTACGACTAGCCCCGTCAAATGAGCAGTTCTTC
-	TRBV7-2	TRBJ2-7	-	CASSLSRDQPTYEQYF	TGTGCCAGCAGCTTATCTCGGGACCAACCTACCTACGAGCAGTACTTC
-	TRBV6-6	TRBJ2-1	TRBD1	CASSYAGTGNVNEQFF	TGTGCCAGCAGTTACGCCGGGACAGGGAACGTTAATGAGCAGTTCTTC
once	TRBV11-1	TRBJ2-1	TRBD2	CASSSPAWAGTRSYNEQFF	TGTGCCAGCAGCTCCCCGGCGTGGGCCGGGACTAGGTCCTACAATGAGCAGTTCTTC
-	TRBV7-9	TRBJ2-5	-	CASSPRGHQETQYF	TGTGCCAGCAGCCCGCGGGGACACCAAGAGACCCAGTACTTC
-	TRBV9	TRBJ2-2	-	CASSALTTPLGELFF	TGTGCCAGCAGCGCCCTAACTACGCCCCTCGGGGAGCTGTTTTTT
-	TRBV28	TRBJ2-1	-	CASSESRRSSYNEQFF	TGTGCCAGTAGCGAGTCCCGGAGGAGCTCCTACAATGAGCAGTTCTTC
-	TRBV5-5	TRBJ2-3	-	CASSLETRTPDTQYF	TGTGCCAGCAGCTTGGAGACCCGGACCCCAGATACGCAGTATTTT
-	TRBV7-9	TRBJ1-2	TRBD1	CASSARDRGGYTF	TGTGCCAGCAGCGCCCGGGACAGGGGCGGCTACACCTTC
once	TRBV28	TRBJ2-2	-	CASSLMRITGLPTVDGELFF	TGTGCCAGCAGTTTAATGCGGATTACGGGACTCCCGACGGTGGACGGGGAGCTGTTTTTT
-	TRBV28	TRBJ2-1	-	CASSFLGNEQFF	TGTGCCAGCAGTTTCCTAGGGAATGAGCAGTTCTTC
-	TRBV6-1	TRBJ1-5	-	CASSSDYQPQHF	TGTGCCAGCAGTTCGGACTATCAGCCCCAGCATTTT
-	TRBV9	TRBJ2-3	-	CASSVGGLPQDTQYF	TGTGCCAGCAGCGTAGGGGGACTCCCACAAGATACGCAGTATTTT
-	TRBV27	TRBJ2-7	-	CASSSLDLQYEQYF	TGTGCCAGCAGTTCCCTCGACTTACAATACGAGCAGTACTTC
-	TRBV7-9	TRBJ2-2	-	CASSRSEAGELFF	TGTGCCAGCAGCCGTAGCGAGGCCGGGGAGCTGTTTTTT
-	TRBV27	TRBJ2-7	TRBD1	CASSSLRQGDYEQYF	TGTGCCAGCAGTTCCCTCCGACAGGGCGACTACGAGCAGTACTTC
-	TRBV5-1	TRBJ2-7	-	CASSLEGNGIYEQYF	TGCGCCAGCAGCTTGGAGGGGAACGGAATCTACGAGCAGTACTTC
-	TRBV2	TRBJ2-5	-	CASSGTIIPSQETQYF	TGTGCCAGCAGCGGAACTATAATCCCTAGCCAAGAGACCCAGTACTTC
-	TRBV11-2	TRBJ2-7	-	CASSPGGDEQYF	TGTGCCAGCAGCCCAGGGGGGGACGAGCAGTACTTC
-	TRBV11-2	TRBJ2-4	TRBD2	CASSLAGEGKNIQYF	TGTGCCAGCAGCTTAGCGGGGGAGGGCAAAAACATTCAGTACTTC
once	TRBV7-9	TRBJ2-7	-	CASRPGRGSYEQYF	TGTGCCAGCAGGCCAGGGAGGGGGTCTTACGAGCAGTACTTC
-	TRBV4-2	TRBJ2-7	TRBD2	CASSQEAGGAYEQYF	TGTGCCAGCAGCCAAGAAGCGGGAGGAGCCTACGAGCAGTACTTC
-	TRBV11-2	TRBJ1-1	TRBD1	CASSLPGQMIMNTEAFF	TGTGCCAGCAGCTTACCGGGACAGATGATCATGAACACTGAAGCTTTCTTT
-	TRBV11-2	TRBJ2-1	-	CASSLGTPWEQFF	TGTGCCAGCAGCCTCGGGACTCCCTGGGAGCAGTTCTTC
-	TRBV11-3	TRBJ1-1	-	CASSLYARWGLNTEAFF	TGTGCCAGCAGCTTATATGCTCGTTGGGGATTGAACACTGAAGCTTTCTTT
-	TRBV7-9	TRBJ2-7	TRBD1	CASSMRTGDPYEQYF	TGTGCCAGCAGCATGCGGACAGGGGATCCCTACGAGCAGTACTTC
once	TRBV28	TRBJ1-1	-	CASNEGMNTEAFF	TGTGCCAGCAATGAGGGGATGAACACTGAAGCTTTCTTT
-	TRBV28	TRBJ2-1	TRBD2	CASRPSGRITYNEQFF	TGTGCCAGCCGACCTAGCGGGAGGATCACCTACAATGAGCAGTTCTTC
once	TRBV5-5	TRBJ1-4	-	CASSEPDRSNNEKLFF	TGTGCCAGCAGCGAACCAGACAGGTCTAATAATGAAAAACTGTTTTTT
-	TRBV2	TRBJ2-3	-	CASSEGFLGPGGTDTQYF	TGTGCCAGCAGTGAGGGATTTTTGGGGCCCGGCGGCACAGATACGCAGTATTTT
-	TRBV5-6	TRBJ2-1	-	CASSLGLVEQFF	TGTGCCAGCAGCTTGGGACTAGTAGAGCAGTTCTTC
-	TRBV7-9	TRBJ2-1	TRBD2	CASSSTSGRGYDEQFF	TGTGCCAGCAGCTCGACTAGCGGGAGAGGGTACGATGAGCAGTTCTTC
few	TRBV28	TRBJ1-1	-	CASSILVTEAFF	TGTGCCAGCAGCATTCTGGTCACTGAAGCTTTCTTT
-	TRBV7-9	TRBJ2-1	TRBD2	CASSPPSGATYNEQFF	TGTGCCAGCAGCCCCCCTAGCGGAGCGACCTACAATGAGCAGTTCTTC
-	TRBV4-2	TRBJ2-7	TRBD2	CASSQEYSGRVYEQYF	TGTGCCAGCAGCCAAGAATATAGCGGGAGGGTCTACGAGCAGTACTTC
-	TRBV5-1	TRBJ2-7	-	CASSLRAGAYEQYF	TGCGCCAGCAGCTTGAGGGCAGGGGCGTACGAGCAGTACTTC
-	TRBV4-1	TRBJ1-1	TRBD1	CASTPGTGGTEAFF	TGCGCCAGCACTCCCGGGACAGGGGGCACTGAAGCTTTCTTT
-	TRBV25-1	TRBJ2-7	-	CASSRQSNHYEQYF	TGTGCCAGCAGTCGGCAATCGAATCACTACGAGCAGTACTTC
-	TRBV5-1	TRBJ2-1	TRBD2	CASSLNPGLAGDNEQFF	TGCGCCAGCAGCTTAAACCCGGGACTAGCGGGGGACAATGAGCAGTTCTTC
few	TRBV19	TRBJ1-1	-	CASSIDFGVVMNTEAFF	TGTGCCAGTAGTATAGATTTTGGGGTTGTCATGAACACTGAAGCTTTCTTT
once	TRBV4-1	TRBJ1-3	-	CASSQTSFSGNTIYF	TGCGCCAGCAGCCAAACGAGCTTCTCTGGAAACACCATATATTTT
-	TRBV7-3	TRBJ2-7	-	CASSSQGNEQYF	TGTGCCAGCAGCTCACAGGGCAACGAGCAGTACTTC
-	TRBV27	TRBJ2-5	TRBD2	CASSLRLAGTQYF	TGTGCCAGCAGTTTACGACTAGCTGGGACCCAGTACTTC
-	TRBV19	TRBJ2-1	TRBD2	CASSLAGGNYNEQFF	TGTGCCAGTAGTCTAGCGGGAGGCAACTACAATGAGCAGTTCTTC
-	TRBV6-5	TRBJ1-2	-	CASSYGGTYGYTF	TGTGCCAGCAGTTACGGAGGGACTTATGGCTACACCTTC
-	TRBV5-4	TRBJ2-7	TRBD1	CASSFGQGNYEQYF	TGTGCCAGCAGCTTCGGACAGGGGAACTACGAGCAGTACTTC
-	TRBV19	TRBJ2-1	-	CASSETGSSYNEQFF	TGTGCCAGTAGTGAAACGGGGAGCTCCTACAATGAGCAGTTCTTC